This T cell receptor beta chain comes out of a study of cytomegalovirus exposure and HLA in healthy donors. Study details: A data release that came early held approximately 85 million unique TCRs from HLA-typed donors.

Trimming stripped 2 bases from V and 3 bases from J, with 7 bases between. This CDR3 has 13 amino acids. Germline lookup yields CDR1 MNHEY and CDR2 SVGAGI. The PCR contained 60 Vbeta and 13 Jbeta primers. Measured with immunoSEQ multiplex PCR; TCRdb has only the in-frame clones, and not every one. The table includes 90,000 to 100,000 clones, around four fifths detected once. This clone occurred a few times. Material for sequencing was PBMCs. The chain uses TRBV6-5 and TRBJ1-1; D is possibly TRBD1 (5 bases). This receptor was taken from a woman aged 35 to 49 in good health and CMV-seronegative. CDR3 sequence: CASSYDSYTEAFF. DNA for the CDR3: TGTGCCAGCAGTTACGACAGCTACACTGAAGCTTTCTTT.